This TCR beta chain was captured by sequencing in a study of blood T cells in healthy people across ages. Study conclusions and caveats: Significant beta diversity loss was already apparent by age approximately 36, declining roughly linearly. The study found more naive CD4+ cells and higher diversity in long-lived than aged donors.

As regards this clonotype: Its specificity is not known.

In terms of origin and age, donors were healthy Caucasian individuals from Russia aged 6 to 90. A J-beta primer mix and a sample-barcoded 5' primer were used in a second PCR of about 6 to 12 cycles. MiXCR was run by TCRdb on the 5' RACE reads, yielding one entry per CDR3 protein. This sample carries 2 million or so distinct CDR3 sequences, around 50% of them seen once, and the ten largest clones take over 2%. Germline V gene lookup returns CDR1 DFQATT and CDR2 SNEGSKA (reference sequence). V was pared by 6 bases and J by 4 bases, with 10 bases of the junction left unmatched. This CDR3 has 14 residues.

The rearrangement uses TRBV20-1 and TRBJ2-5; 8 nucleotides agree with TRBD2. This TCR derives from a woman aged 40 to 50 in good health. Sequenced: blood. CDR3: CSARTGGPVETQYF. CDR3 in DNA: TGCAGTGCCCGAACGGGGGGGCCGGTAGAGACCCAGTACTTC.